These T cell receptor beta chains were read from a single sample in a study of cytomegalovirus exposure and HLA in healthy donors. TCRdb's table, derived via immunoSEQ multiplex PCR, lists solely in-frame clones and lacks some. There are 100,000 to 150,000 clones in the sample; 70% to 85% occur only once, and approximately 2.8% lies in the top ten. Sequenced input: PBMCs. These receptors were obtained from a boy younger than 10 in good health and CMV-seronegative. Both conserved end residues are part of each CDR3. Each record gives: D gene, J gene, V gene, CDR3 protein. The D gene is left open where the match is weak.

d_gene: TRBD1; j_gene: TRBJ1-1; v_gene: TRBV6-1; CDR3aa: CASSPDRGWTEAFF
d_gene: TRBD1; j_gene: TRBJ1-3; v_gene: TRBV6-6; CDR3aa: CASSTGTGGNTIYF
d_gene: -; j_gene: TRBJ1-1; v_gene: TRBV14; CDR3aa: CASSPVSNSKAFF
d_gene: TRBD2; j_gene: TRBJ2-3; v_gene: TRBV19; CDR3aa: CASSIQDSGKGTDTQYF
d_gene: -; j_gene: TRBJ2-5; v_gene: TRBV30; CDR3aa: CAWSALMGGLQETQYF
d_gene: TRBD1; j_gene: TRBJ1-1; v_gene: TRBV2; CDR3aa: CASSEQGAGRNTEAFF
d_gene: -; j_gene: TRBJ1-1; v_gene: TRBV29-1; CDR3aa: CSVESRTEAFF
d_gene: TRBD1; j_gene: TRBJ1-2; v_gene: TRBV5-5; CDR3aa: CASSPEFLDRGYYGYTF
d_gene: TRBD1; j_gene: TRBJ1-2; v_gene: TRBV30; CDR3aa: CAWSPGGGGYTF
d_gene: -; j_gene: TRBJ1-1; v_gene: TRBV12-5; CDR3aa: CASAWGVNTEAFF
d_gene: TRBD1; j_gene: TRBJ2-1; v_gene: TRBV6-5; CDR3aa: CASSPRTGSNEQFF
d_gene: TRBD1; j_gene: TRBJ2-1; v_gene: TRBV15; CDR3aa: CATSRVGGDYNEQFF
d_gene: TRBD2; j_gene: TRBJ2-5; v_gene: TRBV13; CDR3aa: CASSPRSRWLAGIQETQYF
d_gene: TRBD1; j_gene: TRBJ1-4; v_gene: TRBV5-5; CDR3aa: CASSLRDRALTNEKLFF
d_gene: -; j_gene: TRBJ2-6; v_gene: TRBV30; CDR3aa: CASRVAGANVLTF
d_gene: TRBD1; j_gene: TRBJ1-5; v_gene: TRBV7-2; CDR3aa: CAGSQQGWDNQPQHF
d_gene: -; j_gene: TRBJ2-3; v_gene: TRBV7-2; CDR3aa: CASSRTLTGSTDTQYF
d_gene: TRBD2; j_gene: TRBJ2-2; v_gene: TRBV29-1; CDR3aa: CSVERTSPGELFF
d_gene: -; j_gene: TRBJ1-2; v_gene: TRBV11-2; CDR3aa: CASSDQLGLRDYGYTF
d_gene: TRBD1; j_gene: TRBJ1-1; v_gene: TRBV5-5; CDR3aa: CASRDRDRVGNTEAFF
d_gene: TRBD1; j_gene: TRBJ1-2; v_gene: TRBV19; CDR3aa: CASSIRGQGAGDYGYTF
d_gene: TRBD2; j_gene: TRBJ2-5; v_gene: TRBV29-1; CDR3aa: CSVEERGGRSETQYF
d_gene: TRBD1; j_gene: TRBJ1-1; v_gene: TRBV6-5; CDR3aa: CASSRQGTEAFF
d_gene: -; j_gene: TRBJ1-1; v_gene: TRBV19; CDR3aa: CASSVQLNTEAFF
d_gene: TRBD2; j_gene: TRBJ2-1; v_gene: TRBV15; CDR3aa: CATTIAGGIYNEQFF
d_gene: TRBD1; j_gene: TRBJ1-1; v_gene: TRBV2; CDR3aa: CASRNDRGVNTEAFF
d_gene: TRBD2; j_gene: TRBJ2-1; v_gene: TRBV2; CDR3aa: CARMGTRSGDSYNEQFF
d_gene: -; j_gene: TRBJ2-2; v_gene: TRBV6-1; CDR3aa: CASSEAEGPGELFF
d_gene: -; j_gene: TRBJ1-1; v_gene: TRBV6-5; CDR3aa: CASKVTVNTEAFF
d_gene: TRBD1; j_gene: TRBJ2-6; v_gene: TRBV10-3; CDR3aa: CAISEVTGSSSGANVLTF
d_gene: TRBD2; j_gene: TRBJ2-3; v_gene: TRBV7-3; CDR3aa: CASSSKAGGTQYF
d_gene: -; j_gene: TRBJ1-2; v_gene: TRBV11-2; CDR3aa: CASSSPLGQGANYGYTF
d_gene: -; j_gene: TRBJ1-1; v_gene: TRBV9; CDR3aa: CASSVRAGNTEAFF
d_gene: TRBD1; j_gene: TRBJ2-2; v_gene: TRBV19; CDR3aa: CASRQGDRTTGELFF
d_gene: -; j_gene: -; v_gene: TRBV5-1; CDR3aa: CASSLVRSYEQYF
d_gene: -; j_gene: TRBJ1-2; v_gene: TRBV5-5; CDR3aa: CASSAMVNPTNYGYTF
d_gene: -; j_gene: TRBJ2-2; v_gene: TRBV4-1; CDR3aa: CASSHGAWGDTGELFF
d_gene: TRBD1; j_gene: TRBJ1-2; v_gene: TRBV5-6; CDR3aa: CASSPRQGYGYTF
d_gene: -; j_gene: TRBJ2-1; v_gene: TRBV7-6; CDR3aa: CASSLELDGGLFNEQFF
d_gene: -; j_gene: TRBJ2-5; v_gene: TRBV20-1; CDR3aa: CSATSQETQYF
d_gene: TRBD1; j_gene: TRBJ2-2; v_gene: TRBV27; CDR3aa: CASSLQGAGKTGELFF
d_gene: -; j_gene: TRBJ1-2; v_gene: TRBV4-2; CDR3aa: CASSQSRGVGDGYTF
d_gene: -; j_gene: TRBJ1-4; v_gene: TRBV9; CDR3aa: CASSVARAGNEKLFF
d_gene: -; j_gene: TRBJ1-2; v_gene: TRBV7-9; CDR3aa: CASSLAMGPVNYGYTF
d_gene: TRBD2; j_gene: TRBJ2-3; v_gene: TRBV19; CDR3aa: CASRLAGRTDTQYF
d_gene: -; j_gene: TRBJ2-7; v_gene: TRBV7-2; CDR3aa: CASSLAEEVGFSYEQYF
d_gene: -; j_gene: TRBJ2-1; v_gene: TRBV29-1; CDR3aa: CSVVGGSYNEQFF
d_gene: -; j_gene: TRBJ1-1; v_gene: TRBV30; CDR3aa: CAWSSYTEAFF
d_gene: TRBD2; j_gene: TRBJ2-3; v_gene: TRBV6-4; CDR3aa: CASSEASGGLDTQYF
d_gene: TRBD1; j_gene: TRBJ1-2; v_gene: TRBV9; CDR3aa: CASSARWGTGRDGYTF
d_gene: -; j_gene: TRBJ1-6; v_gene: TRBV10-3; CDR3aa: CAITGSSNSPLHF
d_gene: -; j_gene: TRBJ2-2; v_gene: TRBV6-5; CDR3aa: CASSSRRGELFF
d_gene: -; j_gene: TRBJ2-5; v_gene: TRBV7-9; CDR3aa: CASSSQGGGHGWPQETQYF
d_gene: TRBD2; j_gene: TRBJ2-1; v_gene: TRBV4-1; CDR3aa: CASSHATLAGKGLYNEQFF
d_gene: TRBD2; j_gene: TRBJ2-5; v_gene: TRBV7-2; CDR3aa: CASSLALAGGRETQYF
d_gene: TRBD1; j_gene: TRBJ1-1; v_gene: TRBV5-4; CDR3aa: CASSPPGGYTEAFF
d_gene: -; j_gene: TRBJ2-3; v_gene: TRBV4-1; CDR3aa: CATSTAPSTDTQYF
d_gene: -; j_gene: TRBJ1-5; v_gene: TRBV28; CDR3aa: CASSSGGGWRNQPQHF
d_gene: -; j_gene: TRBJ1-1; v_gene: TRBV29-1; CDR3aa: CSVEKGALKEAFF
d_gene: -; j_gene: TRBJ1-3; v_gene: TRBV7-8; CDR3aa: CASSVGDTIYF